This T cell receptor beta chain is drawn from a study of blood T cell repertoires in COVID-19. Study as a whole: Specimens from acute and convalescent COVID-19 originated in the United States, Italy and Spain.

Participants had their cohort set by participant-reported clinical history. Symptom resolution, clearance, or two negative PCRs marked donors in Cohort 3 as recovered. Using immunoSEQ multiplex PCR, the repertoire was profiled, and TCRdb retains in-frame clones only, with some absent. Seen here are some 260,000 clones, about 89% observed once, and the top ten hold 8.8%. The receptor was isolated from a man between 35 and 55 years old who had recovered from COVID-19. The sequenced sample was PBMCs or T cells enriched from blood (not recorded which).

CDR3 in amino acids: CASSRTGSYTEAFF. CDR3 DNA: TGTGCCAGCAGCAGGACAGGGTCGTACACTGAAGCTTTCTTT. The rearrangement uses TRBV11-2 and TRBJ1-1; 8 nucleotides match TRBD1. Trimming cost V 5 bases and J 3 bases; bases outside gene matches: 5. Germline CDR1 SGHAT, CDR2 FQNNGV. The length of the CDR3 is 14 residues.